These 18 T cell receptor beta chains came from one sample sequenced in a study of vaccination and CD4 T cells after COVID-19. Which antigens these TCRs recognize remains unknown. Treatment reported: roughly 11-day PBMC culture with coronavirus spike peptide pools or control peptides (ViraFEST assay). Researchers collected the unexposed donor's CD4+ T cells before the COVID-19 pandemic (2011-2018). Sequenced with the Oncomine TCR Beta short-read assay was DNA taken from cultured CD4+ T cells. TCRdb fed the PCR reads into MiXCR, producing one record per CDR3 protein. The repertoire has about 4,600 distinct CDR3 sequences, nearly 60% of them found once; the top ten carry roughly 40%. Sequencing was done on a sample of CD4+ T cells from blood, cultured in vitro. Every receptor here comes from a human donor in good health.

The chain recombines TRBV7-2 with TRBJ1-5; D unresolved. From germline, CDR1 is SGHTA and CDR2 FQGNSA. V lost 1 base to trimming and J lost 2 bases, with 12 bases between them. The CDR3 loop spans 16 amino acids. CDR3 sequence reads: CASSLGPGSGNQPQHF. CDR3 DNA: TGTGCCAGCAGCTTAGGCCCGGGGAGCGGCAATCAGCCCCAGCATTTT.

The gene calls are TRBV7-2 and TRBJ1-1; D is ambiguous. This CDR3 has 14 amino acids. V was shortened by 1 base and J by 4 bases, with 10 bases between the two germline ends. Germline V gene data show CDR1 as SGHTA and CDR2 as FQGNSA. CDR3 region: CASSLEGSSTEAFF. CDR3 sequence (DNA): TGTGCCAGCAGCTTAGAAGGGAGCAGCACTGAAGCTTTCTTT.

J is TRBJ1-5 and V is TRBV19; D possibly corresponds to TRBD1 (5 bases). Trimming took 4 bases from V and 3 from J, leaving 22 bases between them. The CDR3 length is 18 residues. Germline V gene lookup returns CDR1 LNHDA and CDR2 SQIVND (reference sequence). The CDR3 sequence is CASSTNPSGRAYNQPQHF. The CDR3 DNA sequence: TGTGCCAGTAGTACAAACCCCAGTGGCAGGGCTTACAATCAGCCCCAGCATTTT.

The chain recombines TRBV12-3 or TRBV12-4 with TRBJ1-2; tentative D call: TRBD1 (5 bases). Trimming removed 6 bases at V and 4 bases at J, with 12 bases between. The CDR3 spans 13 residues. The CDR3 sequence is CASRFRVGYGYTF. The CDR3, as DNA: TGTGCCAGCAGGTTCAGGGTCGGCTATGGCTACACCTTC.

In its sample, this clonotype was seen a few times. The chain joins TRBV7-2 to TRBJ1-5, with D possibly TRBD1 on 6 matching bases. Deletions cut 5 bases from V and 1 base from J, with 12 bases between. The CDR3 covers 15 residues. CDR1 SGHTA and CDR2 FQGNSA come from the germline V gene. The DNA for the CDR3 is TGTGCCAGCAGCCTATACGGGACAAGCAATCAGCCCCAGCATTTT. Its protein is CASSLYGTSNQPQHF.

The V gene is TRBV6-5, the J gene TRBJ1-1; D is perhaps TRBD1 (6 bases). Trimming shortened V by 2 bases and J by 5 bases, and 15 bases separated the two germline ends. The CDR3 sequence is 15 residues long. The germline V gene has CDR1 MNHEY and CDR2 SVGAGI. The CDR3 here is CASSYPGGGWTEAFF. CDR3 in DNA: TGTGCCAGCAGTTACCCTGGAGGGGGGTGGACTGAAGCTTTCTTT.

This chain joins TRBV29-1 and TRBJ2-3; 7 bases line up with TRBD1. V was pared by 4 bases and J by 8 bases, with 27 bases of the junction left unmatched. CDR1 is SQVTM, CDR2 ANQGSEA, per germline. The CDR3 has 19 amino acids. The CDR3 DNA reads TGCAGCGTTGGCAACTCGATGGTCGCCGGGACAGTGAGGAGAGGTACGCAGTATTTT. Encoded protein: CSVGNSMVAGTVRRGTQYF.

V gene TRBV6-5 combines with J gene TRBJ1-1; perhaps TRBD1 as D (5 bases). Germline-derived CDR1 and CDR2 are MNHEY and SVGAGI. CDR3 length: 15 residues. V was trimmed by 2 bases and J by 5 bases, leaving 15 bases between them. The CDR3, as DNA: TGTGCCAGCAGTTACCCGCGGCAGGGAGGGACTGAAGCTTTCTTT. Translation: CASSYPRQGGTEAFF.

The rearrangement uses TRBV6-7 and TRBJ1-5; 8 nucleotides agree with TRBD1. TRBV6-7 is an ORF, with its function uncertain. With V trimmed by 4 bases and J by 3 bases, 17 bases remained unmatched. The length of the CDR3 is 19 residues. CDR3: CASSSLPYDRGVHNQPQHF. As DNA, the CDR3 is TGTGCCAGCAGTTCCCTTCCGTACGACAGGGGTGTCCACAATCAGCCCCAGCATTTT.

This chain connects TRBV29-1 to TRBJ1-2, with a possible D match to TRBD1 (5 bases). The germline V gene encodes CDR1 SQVTM and CDR2 ANQGSEA. Trimming took off 4 bases at V and 4 bases at J, with 16 bases between the two ends. This CDR3 spans 14 amino acids. The CDR3 reads CSVVGTSGVYGYTF. DNA for the CDR3: TGCAGCGTTGTAGGGACCTCGGGCGTCTATGGCTACACCTTC.

The V gene is TRBV10-3, the J gene TRBJ2-5; tentatively, D is TRBD1 or TRBD2 (5 bases each). With 6 bases removed from V and 5 bases from J, the gap between germline ends came to 19 bases. The germline CDR1 and CDR2 sequences are ENHRY and SYGVKD. The length of the CDR3 is 15 residues. CDR3 sequence: CAISDSGASEETQYF. The CDR3, as DNA: TGTGCCATCAGCGATTCCGGGGCCTCTGAGGAGACCCAGTACTTC.

The chain links TRBV21-1 to TRBJ1-2. TRBV21-1 represents a pseudogene. The CDR3 has 14 residues. The DNA for the CDR3 is TGTGCCAGCAGCAAAGACCGAGTGTGCTATGGCTACACCTTC. This encodes CASSKDRVCYGYTF.

The CDR3 DNA reads as TGCGCCAGCAGCCAATCAGGGTTACGTGGCTACACCTTC. Encoded protein: CASSQSGLRGYTF. This chain connects TRBV4-3 to TRBJ1-2, with D possibly matching TRBD1 (5 bases). Germline CDR1 is LGHNA and CDR2 is YSLEER. This CDR3 spans 13 amino acids. The germline V and J ends were trimmed by 2 bases and 7 bases, with 11 bases remaining between them.

V and J are TRBV7-2 and TRBJ1-5; D gene uncertain. The germline V and J ends were trimmed by 1 base and 4 bases, with 14 bases remaining between them. This CDR3 is built from 16 residues. Germline V gene sequence: CDR1 SGHTA, CDR2 FQGNSA. The CDR3 spells CASSLVPDLWNQPQHF. CDR3 bases: TGTGCCAGCAGCTTAGTCCCTGATTTATGGAATCAGCCCCAGCATTTT. The full variable domain, completed using reference TRBV7-2 and TRBJ1-5, is GAGVSQSPSNKVTEKGKDVELRCDPISGHTALYWYRQSLGQGLEFLIYFQGNSAPDKSGLPSDRFSAERTGGSVSTLTIQRTQQEDSAVYLCASSLVPDLWNQPQHFGDGTRLSIL.

A few counts support this clonotype. Here the CDR3 reads CAWSGSGYTF. The CDR3 DNA follows: TGTGCCTGGAGTGGTAGTGGCTACACCTTC. This rearrangement joins TRBV30 to TRBJ1-2; D not resolved. In germline, CDR1 is GTSNPN, CDR2 SVGIG (reference sequence). V lost 1 base and J lost 7, with 4 bases in between. This CDR3 spans 10 amino acids.

The chain couples TRBV19 to TRBJ1-5; D is ambiguous. Between the trimmed V and J ends, which lost 3 bases and 3 bases, there was a span of 12 bases. Germline V gene data show CDR1 as LNHDA and CDR2 as SQIVND (reference sequence). This CDR3 is 15 amino acids long. In DNA, the CDR3 is TGTGCCAGTAGTATCCTGCTCGATCTCAATCAGCCCCAGCATTTT. As protein: CASSILLDLNQPQHF. The complete variable domain, with remaining parts taken from reference TRBV19 and TRBJ1-5, reads DGGITQSPKYLFRKEGQNVTLSCEQNLNHDAMYWYRQDPGQGLRLIYYSQIVNDFQKGDIAEGYSVSREKKESFPLTVTSAQKNPTAFYLCASSILLDLNQPQHFGDGTRLSIL.

V usage is TRBV5-1 and J usage is TRBJ2-7; 8 positions agree with TRBD1. This CDR3 spans 14 amino acids. Germline V gene lookup returns CDR1 SGHRS and CDR2 YFSETQ. V shed 3 bases and J 3 bases; nucleotides not matched to a gene: 5. The CDR3 nucleotides read TGCGCCAGCAGCTCCTCAGGGGGCGTCTACGAGCAGTACTTC. It translates to CASSSSGGVYEQYF.

The chain recombines TRBV12-3 or TRBV12-4 with TRBJ2-7; TRBD2 matches at 7 bases. V was pared by 6 bases and J by 6 bases, with 14 bases of the junction left unmatched. This CDR3 spans 15 amino acids. Here the CDR3 DNA reads TGTGCCAGCAGACCCGTGGGAGCGGGGTCTCGCGAGCAGTACTTC. Its protein is CASRPVGAGSREQYF.